One sample yielded the 26 T cell receptor beta chains listed below, sequenced in a study of T cell repertoires in cytomegalovirus infection. TCRdb independently ran MiXCR on the reads; one entry per CDR3 protein. The data hold 500,000 or so distinct CDR3 sequences, with approximately 17% observed a single time. Sequencing was carried out using CD8+ T cells from PBMCs. These receptors were collected from a human donor in good health (CMV status not recorded). Some clones in this sample may be carry-over from other donors' samples.

A word on this clonotype: A much larger clone sits a single nucleotide away, making a read error possible. The chain has TRBV6-1 and TRBJ2-1; D remains ambiguous. Trimming pared 7 bases from V and 2 bases from J, leaving 12 bases between. The CDR3 has 14 residues. The germline gives CDR1 MNHNS, CDR2 SASEGT. The CDR3 coding sequence is TGTGCCAGCATTTCAAGGTCCCCCTACAATGAGCAGTTCTTC. It encodes CASISRSPYNEQFF.

This chain uses TRBV24-1 with TRBJ2-5; D gene unclear. Trimming took off 6 bases at V and 2 bases at J, with 9 bases between the two ends. Germline V gives CDR1 KGHDR, CDR2 SFDVKD. The CDR3 has 13 residues. Here the CDR3 DNA reads TGTGCCACCAGTAACCAACTTCAAGAGACCCAGTACTTC. Its protein is CATSNQLQETQYF.

This clonotype was observed at least ten times. This chain links TRBV7-9 with TRBJ1-4, with TRBD1 identical over 9 bases. Germline V gene sequence: CDR1 SEHNR, CDR2 FQNEAQ (reference sequence). The CDR3 consists of 14 residues. Trimming removed 5 bases from V and 8 bases from J; junction bases left unmatched: 6. The chain's CDR3 is CASSTRDREEKLFF. The DNA for the CDR3 is TGTGCCAGCAGCACCCGGGACAGGGAAGAAAAACTGTTTTTT.

This clonotype was found many times. The chain recombines TRBV12-3 or TRBV12-4 with TRBJ2-7, with a possible D match to TRBD1 (6 bases). CDR3 length equals 13 residues. Trimming removed 8 bases at V and 0 bases at J, with 11 bases between. The CDR3 bases are TGTGCCAGCTGGGGGCAAAACTCCTACGAGCAGTACTTC. Protein: CASWGQNSYEQYF.

The chain recombines TRBV27 with TRBJ2-7; 9 nucleotides line up with TRBD1. The length of the CDR3 is 14 residues. Germline CDR1 reads MNHEY; CDR2 reads SMNVEV (reference sequence). J was trimmed by 3 bases and V by 7 bases; bases with no gene match: 7. CDR3 in DNA: TGTGCCAGCAAATTAACAGGGGGCCTCTACGAGCAGTACTTC. Translated, it gives CASKLTGGLYEQYF.

This clonotype has at least ten counts. The chain has TRBV12-3 or TRBV12-4 and TRBJ1-1, with no clear D. The CDR3 sequence is 13 residues long. The germline V and J ends were trimmed by 4 bases and 5 bases, with 11 bases remaining between them. CDR3 loop: CASSYNSGTEAFF. CDR3 in DNA: TGTGCCAGCAGTTACAACAGTGGAACTGAAGCTTTCTTT.

Only a few counts were recorded for this clonotype. This chain uses TRBV4-1 with TRBJ1-2; no reliable D call. V was shortened by 4 bases and J by 2 bases, with 14 bases between the two germline ends. This CDR3 has 15 amino acids. Per germline, CDR1 MGHRA and CDR2 YSYEKL. DNA of the CDR3: TGCGCCAGCAGCCCGATCGGGGAGGAGAACTATGGCTACACCTTC. It translates to CASSPIGEENYGYTF.

This clonotype was detected ten times or more. The chain joins TRBV7-9 to TRBJ1-2; possible D gene TRBD1, 5 bases. The CDR3 length is 16 residues. Germline V gene lookup returns CDR1 SEHNR and CDR2 FQNEAQ (reference sequence). The V end lost 2 bases, the J end lost 5 bases, and 18 bases lay between the germline ends. Written as DNA, the CDR3 is TGTGCCAGCAGCTTACCCGACAGTTTTCTTACTTATGGCTACACCTTC. Its protein is CASSLPDSFLTYGYTF.

This clonotype was recorded at least ten times. The V and J genes are TRBV14 and TRBJ1-6; D uncertain. V lost 3 bases and J 8 bases, leaving 11 bases between the germline ends. Germline CDR1 and CDR2: SGHDN and FVKESK. The length of the CDR3 is 14 residues. The CDR3 region has the DNA TGTGCCAGCAGCCAGAGTATAGGGTATTCACCCCTCCACTTT. It yields the protein CASSQSIGYSPLHF.

This clonotype has a count of ten or more. V and J are TRBV7-8 and TRBJ1-2, with 10 bases that match TRBD1. Germline V gene data show CDR1 as SGHVS and CDR2 as FQNEAQ. V lost 5 bases to trimming and J lost 0 bases; unmatched junction nucleotides: 15. The CDR3 extends over 19 amino acids. CDR3 sequence (DNA): TGTGCCAGCAGCGACATTCGACTCGGGGACAGGGGTCCTAACTATGGCTACACCTTC. Protein sequence: CASSDIRLGDRGPNYGYTF.

The chain carries TRBV27 and TRBJ2-7; 9 nucleotides line up with TRBD2. Per the germline V gene, CDR1 is MNHEY and CDR2 is SMNVEV (reference sequence). J was trimmed by 3 bases and V by 3 bases; bases with no gene match: 6. The CDR3 contains 15 residues. CDR3 residues: CASSLGSGGYYEQYF. CDR3 in DNA: TGTGCCAGCAGTTTGGGTAGCGGGGGCTACTACGAGCAGTACTTC.

The V call is TRBV28, the J call TRBJ1-5; 7 bases agree with TRBD1. Trimming took 6 bases from V and 1 from J; bases not matched to a gene: 15. The germline gives CDR1 MDHEN, CDR2 SYDVKM. This CDR3 has 18 amino acids. The CDR3 sequence: CASRVQGDTFGSNQPQHF. The CDR3 DNA reads as TGTGCCAGCAGAGTGCAGGGGGACACCTTCGGAAGCAATCAGCCCCAGCATTTT.

This clonotype was seen many times. The chain joins TRBV7-6 to TRBJ1-2; no reliable D call. The V end was cut by 1 base, the J end by 3 bases, with 9 bases between. This CDR3 has 14 amino acids. Germline lookup yields CDR1 SGHVS and CDR2 FNYEAQ. The CDR3 coding sequence is TGTGCCAGCAGCTTAGGCCCTCAACACTATGGCTACACCTTC. Encoded protein: CASSLGPQHYGYTF.

Notes on this clonotype: The junction departs from germline at one end; a sequencing error may be responsible. The chain carries TRBV2 and TRBJ2-3; D remains ambiguous. This CDR3 contains 13 residues. Germline-derived CDR1 and CDR2 are SNHLY and FYNNEI. CDR3 in amino acids: CVSSEENTDTQYF. For the CDR3, the DNA is TGTGTCAGCAGTGAAGAGAACACAGATACGCAGTATTTT.

In its sample, this clonotype was seen once. The chain has TRBV3-1 and TRBJ2-1, with TRBD2 matching 10 bases. Germline CDR1 reads LGHDT; CDR2 reads YNNKEL (reference sequence). After removal of 1 base from V and 9 bases from J, the junction contained 3 bases not matched to a gene. This CDR3 has 14 residues. CDR3 sequence: CASSQGGLAAEQFF. The CDR3 DNA is TGTGCCAGCAGCCAAGGAGGACTAGCGGCTGAGCAGTTCTTC.

This clonotype was seen a few times. This chain links TRBV11-2 with TRBJ2-7; a weak D match, TRBD1 (6 bases). The CDR3 runs 13 residues. Germline loops: CDR1 SGHAT, CDR2 FQNNGV. The V gene lost 8 bases and the J gene lost 4 bases, with 15 bases spanning the gap. CDR3 in amino acids: CASSAVGAYEQYF. The CDR3 bases are TGTGCCAGCTCTGCCGTGGGGGCATACGAGCAGTACTTC.

This clonotype has a count of ten or more. The CDR3 spells CASSFRGGAKNIQYF. The CDR3 DNA reads TGTGCCAGCAGTTTCAGGGGTGGAGCCAAAAACATTCAGTACTTC. The chain is built from TRBV27 and TRBJ2-4, with D possibly matching TRBD1 (6 bases). Trimming left V 3 bases short and J 0 bases short, with 9 bases between. CDR3 length: 15 residues. CDR1 and CDR2 (germline): MNHEY, SMNVEV (reference sequence).

A note on this clonotype: A read error is likely, as this CDR3 ends without the conserved phenylalanine or tryptophan. This chain links TRBV12-3 or TRBV12-4 with TRBJ1-1; the D is unclear. Between the trimmed V and J ends, which lost 2 bases and 4 bases, there was a span of 8 bases. The CDR3 extends over 13 amino acids. CDR3 DNA: TGTGCCAGCAGTTTAAGGGCGGTCACTGAAGCTTTCTAT. Its protein is CASSLRAVTEAFY.

A few counts support this clonotype. The J gene is TRBJ1-1, the V gene TRBV10-3, with D maybe TRBD1 (5 bases). V was shortened by 0 bases and J by 8 bases, with 16 bases between the two germline ends. CDR1 is ENHRY, CDR2 SYGVKD, per germline. CDR3 length: 15 amino acids. The DNA for the CDR3 is TGTGCCATCAGTGAGTCGCAGGGCGCCAAGGTCGAAGCTTTCTTT. It is translated as CAISESQGAKVEAFF.

This clonotype has just a few counts. This chain uses TRBV27 with TRBJ2-1, with unresolved D. Germline CDR1 and CDR2: MNHEY and SMNVEV (reference sequence). V was trimmed by 3 bases and J by 9 bases, leaving 15 bases between them. CDR3 length: 14 residues. The CDR3 nucleotides are TGTGCCAGCAGTTTTTCGAACTTCCTCGTTGAGCAGTTCTTC. Residues: CASSFSNFLVEQFF.

This clonotype was detected many times. V is TRBV10-3 and J is TRBJ1-2; 7 bases are a match to TRBD1. The CDR3 loop spans 13 amino acids. Germline V CDR1 and CDR2: ENHRY, SYGVKD. The V gene end was trimmed by 4 bases and the J gene end by 6 bases; junction bases not matched to a gene: 5. CDR3 sequence (DNA): TGTGCCATCAGTGGAGGGGGCTCTGATGGCTACACCTTC. Translated: CAISGGGSDGYTF.

This clonotype occurred many times. The chain combines TRBV20-1 with TRBJ2-3; tentative D call: TRBD2 (6 bases). CDR3 size: 14 residues. Germline values: CDR1 DFQATT, CDR2 SNEGSKA (reference sequence). V gave up 2 bases and J gave up 6 bases, with 15 bases separating them. The CDR3 bases are TGCAGTGCTAGACCTCAAACGGAGGGGGATACGCAGTATTTT. It is translated as CSARPQTEGDTQYF.

This clonotype was seen at least ten times. The V call is TRBV6-6, the J call TRBJ1-1, with TRBD1 identical over 9 bases. This CDR3 is built from 18 residues. Germline V lookup: CDR1 MNHNY, CDR2 SVGAGI (reference sequence). After removal of 0 bases from V and 0 bases from J, the junction contained 8 bases not matched to a gene. CDR3 sequence: CASSYSVPGQGLNTEAFF. As DNA, the CDR3 is TGTGCCAGCAGTTACTCCGTTCCGGGACAGGGACTGAACACTGAAGCTTTCTTT.

This clonotype appeared a few times. The V call is TRBV6-6, the J call TRBJ2-7, with 12 bases aligning to TRBD2. The germline V gene has CDR1 MNHNY and CDR2 SVGAGI (reference sequence). The CDR3 covers 18 residues. V was clipped by 5 bases and J by 0 bases; unmatched bases: 11. CDR3 DNA sequence: TGTGCCAGCAGTGTCAACCTCGGACTAGCGGGATCCTCCTACGAGCAGTACTTC. It encodes CASSVNLGLAGSSYEQYF.

CDR3: CASKSSSGSYEQYF. The CDR3 DNA reads TGTGCCAGCAAGAGTTCTAGCGGGAGCTACGAGCAGTACTTC. This chain joins TRBV27 and TRBJ2-7, with 10 bases lining up with TRBD2. With V trimmed by 7 bases and J by 3 bases, 6 bases remained unmatched. Germline assignment: CDR1 MNHEY and CDR2 SMNVEV (reference sequence). This CDR3 has 14 residues.

This clonotype was observed many times. V gene TRBV7-6 combines with J gene TRBJ2-7; perhaps TRBD2 as D (5 bases). Trimming shortened V by 3 bases and J by 0 bases, and 12 bases separated the two germline ends. This CDR3 region has 15 residues. Germline CDR1 SGHVS, CDR2 FNYEAQ. DNA for the CDR3: TGTGCCAGCAGCTTTTCTCCGGGAAGCTCCTACGAGCAGTACTTC. It codes for CASSFSPGSSYEQYF.